This T cell receptor (beta chain) originates from a study of T cells in Graves' hyperthyroidism and ophthalmopathy. Among ophthalmopathy patients, the Clinical Activity Score reached at least 3, the NOSPECS grade reached at least 4, and duration remained under 3 months. CDR1 and CDR2 (germline): SGHKS, YYEKEE (reference sequence). Trimming shortened V by 3 bases and J by 1 base, and 19 bases separated the two germline ends. The CDR3 sequence is 17 residues long. This clonotype was seen a handful of times. What was amplified from RNA transcripts were TCR beta CDR3 regions. A set of HTBI primers served as the primers for a first-round RT-PCR of the TCR CDR3. TCRdb redid the calling of the multiplex PCR reads with MiXCR, one entry per CDR3 protein. The sample lists fewer than 500,000 distinct CDR3 sequences, about 14% occurring once.

This clonotype was obtained from a man in his late teens or twenties with Graves' ophthalmopathy. The sequencing sample was made of blood. The V call is TRBV5-5, the J call TRBJ2-5; no firm D call. In DNA form, the CDR3 reads TGTGCCAGCAGCTCCCCCTTAGCTGGGGTCTCCCAAGAGACCCAGTACTTC. Translated: CASSSPLAGVSQETQYF.